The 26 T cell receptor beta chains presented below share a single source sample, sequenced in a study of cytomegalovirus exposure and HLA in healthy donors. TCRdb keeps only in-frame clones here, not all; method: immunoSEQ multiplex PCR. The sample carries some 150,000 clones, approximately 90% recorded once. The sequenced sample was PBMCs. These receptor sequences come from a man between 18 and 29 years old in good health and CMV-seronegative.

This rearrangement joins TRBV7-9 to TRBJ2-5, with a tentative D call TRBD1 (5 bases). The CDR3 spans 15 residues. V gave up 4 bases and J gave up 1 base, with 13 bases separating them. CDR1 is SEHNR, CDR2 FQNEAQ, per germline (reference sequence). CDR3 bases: TGTGCCAGCAGCTACGAACAGGAGCCCCAAGAGACCCAGTACTTC. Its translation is CASSYEQEPQETQYF.

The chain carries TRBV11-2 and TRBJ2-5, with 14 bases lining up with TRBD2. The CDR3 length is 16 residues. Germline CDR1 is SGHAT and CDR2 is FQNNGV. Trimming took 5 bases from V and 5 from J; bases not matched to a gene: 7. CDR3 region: CASSTGLAGGEETQYF. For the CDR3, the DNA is TGTGCCAGCAGCACCGGACTAGCGGGAGGTGAGGAGACCCAGTACTTC.

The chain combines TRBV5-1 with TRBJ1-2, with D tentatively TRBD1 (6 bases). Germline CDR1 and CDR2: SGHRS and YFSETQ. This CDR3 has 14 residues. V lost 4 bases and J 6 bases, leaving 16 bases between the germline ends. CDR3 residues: CASSGTQVVNGYTF. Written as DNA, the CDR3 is TGCGCCAGCAGCGGGACACAGGTTGTGAATGGCTACACCTTC.

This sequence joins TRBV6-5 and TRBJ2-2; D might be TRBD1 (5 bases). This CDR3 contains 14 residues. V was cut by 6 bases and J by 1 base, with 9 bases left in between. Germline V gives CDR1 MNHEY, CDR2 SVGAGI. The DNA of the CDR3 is TGTGCCAGCAGCCATCAGGGGAACACCGGGGAGCTGTTTTTT. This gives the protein CASSHQGNTGELFF.

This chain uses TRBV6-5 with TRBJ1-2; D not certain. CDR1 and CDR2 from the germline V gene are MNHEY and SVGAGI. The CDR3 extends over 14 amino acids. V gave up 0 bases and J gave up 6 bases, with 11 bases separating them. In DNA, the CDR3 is TGTGCCAGCAGTTACTCGTTCAGGTTGGATGGCTACACCTTC. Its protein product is CASSYSFRLDGYTF.

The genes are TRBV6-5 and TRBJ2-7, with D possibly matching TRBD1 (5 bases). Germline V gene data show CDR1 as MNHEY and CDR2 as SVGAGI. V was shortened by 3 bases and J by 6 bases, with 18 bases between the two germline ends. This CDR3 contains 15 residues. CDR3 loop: CASSYQGFPPLEQYF. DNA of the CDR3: TGTGCCAGCAGTTATCAGGGTTTTCCCCCCCTCGAGCAGTACTTC.

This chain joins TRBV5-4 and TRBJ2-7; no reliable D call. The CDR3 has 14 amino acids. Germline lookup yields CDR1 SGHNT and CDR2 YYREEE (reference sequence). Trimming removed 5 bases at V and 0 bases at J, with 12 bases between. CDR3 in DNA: TGTGCCAGCAGTCCTGACACAGACTCCTACGAGCAGTACTTC. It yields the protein CASSPDTDSYEQYF.

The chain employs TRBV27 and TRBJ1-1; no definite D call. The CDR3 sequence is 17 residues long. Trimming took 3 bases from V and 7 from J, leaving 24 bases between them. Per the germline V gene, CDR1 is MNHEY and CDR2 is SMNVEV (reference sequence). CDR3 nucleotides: TGTGCCAGCAGTTTTAATTTCCCGTTAAAGCGGGCAATTGAAGCTTTCTTT. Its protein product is CASSFNFPLKRAIEAFF.

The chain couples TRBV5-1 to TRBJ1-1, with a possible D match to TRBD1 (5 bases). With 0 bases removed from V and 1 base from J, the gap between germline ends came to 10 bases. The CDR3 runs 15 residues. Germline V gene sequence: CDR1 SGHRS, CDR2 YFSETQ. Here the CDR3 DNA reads TGCGCCAGCAGCTTGGAGGGGTGGAGGAACACTGAAGCTTTCTTT. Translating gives CASSLEGWRNTEAFF.

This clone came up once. CDR3 coding DNA: TGTGCCAGCAGCTTAGCTCCGGCGGGAGGGCCGGTCGAGCAGTACTTC. Amino acid sequence: CASSLAPAGGPVEQYF. The chain links TRBV11-3 to TRBJ2-7; 9 bases match TRBD2. The CDR3 sequence is 16 residues long. Germline V gene data show CDR1 as SGHNT and CDR2 as YENEEA. The V and J ends lost 1 base and 6 bases, in that order; junction bases with no gene match: 10.

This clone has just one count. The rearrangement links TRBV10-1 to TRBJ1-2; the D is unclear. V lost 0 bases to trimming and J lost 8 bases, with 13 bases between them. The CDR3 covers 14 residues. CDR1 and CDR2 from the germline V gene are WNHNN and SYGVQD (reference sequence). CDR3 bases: TGCGCCAGCAGTGAGTCGGGCCGAAAATCCGGCTACACCTTC. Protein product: CASSESGRKSGYTF.

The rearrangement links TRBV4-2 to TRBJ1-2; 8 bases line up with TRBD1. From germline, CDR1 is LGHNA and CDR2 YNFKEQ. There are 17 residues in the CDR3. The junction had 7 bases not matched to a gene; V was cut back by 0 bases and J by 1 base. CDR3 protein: CASSQEEGQGLNYGYTF. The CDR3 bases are TGTGCCAGCAGCCAAGAAGAAGGACAGGGTCTTAACTATGGCTACACCTTC.

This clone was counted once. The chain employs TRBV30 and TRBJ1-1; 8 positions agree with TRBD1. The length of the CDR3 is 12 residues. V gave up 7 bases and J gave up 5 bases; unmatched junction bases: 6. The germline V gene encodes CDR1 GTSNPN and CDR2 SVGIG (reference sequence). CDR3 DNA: TGTGCCTTAAACAGGGGGTCAACTGAAGCTTTCTTT. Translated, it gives CALNRGSTEAFF.

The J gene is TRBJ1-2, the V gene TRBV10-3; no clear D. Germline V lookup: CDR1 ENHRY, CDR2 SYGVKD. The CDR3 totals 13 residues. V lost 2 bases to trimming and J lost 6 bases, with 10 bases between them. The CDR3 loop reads CAISELAANGYTF. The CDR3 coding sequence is TGTGCCATCAGTGAGCTGGCAGCGAATGGCTACACCTTC.

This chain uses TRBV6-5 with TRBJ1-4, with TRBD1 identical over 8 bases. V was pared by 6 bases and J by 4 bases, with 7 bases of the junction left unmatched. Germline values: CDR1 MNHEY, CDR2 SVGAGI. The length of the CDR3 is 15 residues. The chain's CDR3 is CASRNQGALNEKLFF. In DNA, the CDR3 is TGTGCCAGCAGGAACCAGGGGGCCCTTAATGAAAAACTGTTTTTT.

The CDR3 DNA is TGTGCCAGCAACCACAGGGCTAGCGGGAGCTCCTACAATGAGCAGTTCTTC. As protein: CASNHRASGSSYNEQFF. The rearrangement links TRBV27 to TRBJ2-1; 10 bases match TRBD2. Germline V gene sequence: CDR1 MNHEY, CDR2 SMNVEV (reference sequence). The J segment lost 0 bases and the V segment lost 7 bases, leaving 9 bases of the junction unmatched. This CDR3 is 17 amino acids long.

The CDR3 sequence: CASSLGQGYNEQFF. DNA of the CDR3: TGTGCCAGCAGCTTGGGACAGGGTTACAATGAGCAGTTCTTC. The chain employs TRBV5-4 and TRBJ2-1; 7 bases agree with TRBD1. V lost 0 bases and J lost 4; bases outside the gene matches: 1. CDR3 size: 14 residues. Per germline, CDR1 SGHNT and CDR2 YYREEE (reference sequence).

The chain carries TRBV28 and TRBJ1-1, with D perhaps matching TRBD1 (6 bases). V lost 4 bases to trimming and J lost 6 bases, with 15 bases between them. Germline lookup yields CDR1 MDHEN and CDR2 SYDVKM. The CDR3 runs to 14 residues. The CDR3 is CASSSSGGLAEAFF. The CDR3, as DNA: TGTGCCAGCAGTTCCTCGGGGGGGCTGGCTGAAGCTTTCTTT.

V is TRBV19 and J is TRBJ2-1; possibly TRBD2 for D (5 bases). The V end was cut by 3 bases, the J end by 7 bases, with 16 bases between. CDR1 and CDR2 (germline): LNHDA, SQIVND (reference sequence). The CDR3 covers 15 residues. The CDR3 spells CASSMGGLTGNEQFF. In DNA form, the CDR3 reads TGTGCCAGTAGTATGGGCGGGCTAACGGGGAATGAGCAGTTCTTC.

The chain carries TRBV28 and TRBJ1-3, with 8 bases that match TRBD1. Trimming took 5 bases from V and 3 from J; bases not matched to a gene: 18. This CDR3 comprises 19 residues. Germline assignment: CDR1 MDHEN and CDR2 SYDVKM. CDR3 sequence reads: CASSPAVGQGAWGGNTIYF. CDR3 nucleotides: TGTGCCAGCAGTCCAGCCGTTGGACAGGGTGCTTGGGGTGGAAACACCATATATTTT.

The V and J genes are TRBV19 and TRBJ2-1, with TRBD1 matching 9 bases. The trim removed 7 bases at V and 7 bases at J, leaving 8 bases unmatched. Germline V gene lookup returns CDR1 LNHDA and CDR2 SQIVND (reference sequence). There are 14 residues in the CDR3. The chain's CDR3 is CASTPGQGVNEQFF. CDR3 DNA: TGTGCCAGTACCCCGGGACAGGGAGTTAATGAGCAGTTCTTC.

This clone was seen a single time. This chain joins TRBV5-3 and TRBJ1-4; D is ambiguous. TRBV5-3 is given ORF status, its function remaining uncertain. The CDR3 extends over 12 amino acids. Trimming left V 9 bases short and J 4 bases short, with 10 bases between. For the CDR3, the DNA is TGTGCCATACCGGGGTATAATGAAAAACTGTTTTTT. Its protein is CAIPGYNEKLFF.

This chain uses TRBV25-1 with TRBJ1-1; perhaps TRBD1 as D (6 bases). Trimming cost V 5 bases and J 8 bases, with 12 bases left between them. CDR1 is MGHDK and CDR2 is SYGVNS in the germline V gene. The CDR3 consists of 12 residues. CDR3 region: CASSQSGAEAFF. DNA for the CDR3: TGTGCCAGCAGTCAATCAGGGGCGGAAGCTTTCTTT.

CDR3 loop: CASSPYGLVVSLSNEQFF. DNA of the CDR3: TGTGCCAGCTCACCTTACGGACTAGTCGTTTCCCTTTCCAATGAGCAGTTCTTC. The chain is built from TRBV18 and TRBJ2-1; TRBD2 matches 7 bases. Germline V gene sequence: CDR1 KGHSH, CDR2 LQKENI. CDR3 size: 18 residues. V lost 3 bases to trimming and J lost 6 bases; unmatched junction nucleotides: 17. The full variable domain, its missing parts supplied by reference TRBV18 and TRBJ2-1, is NAGVMQNPRHLVRRRGQEARLRCSPMKGHSHVYWYRQLPEEGLKFMVYLQKENIIDESGMPKERFSAEFPKEGPSILRIQQVVRGDSAAYFCASSPYGLVVSLSNEQFFGPGTRLTVL.

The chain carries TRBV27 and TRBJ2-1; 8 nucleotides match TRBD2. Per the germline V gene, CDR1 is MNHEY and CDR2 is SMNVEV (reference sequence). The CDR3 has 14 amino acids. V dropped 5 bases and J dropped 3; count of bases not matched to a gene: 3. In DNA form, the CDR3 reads TGTGCCAGCAGTCTCCGGGGGGGCTACAATGAGCAGTTCTTC. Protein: CASSLRGGYNEQFF.

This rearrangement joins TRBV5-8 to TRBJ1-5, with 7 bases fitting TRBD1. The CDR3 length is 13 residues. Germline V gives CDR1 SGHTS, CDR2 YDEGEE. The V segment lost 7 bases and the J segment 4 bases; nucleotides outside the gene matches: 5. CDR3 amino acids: CASSTTGNQPQHF. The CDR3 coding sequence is TGTGCCAGCTCTACGACAGGGAATCAGCCCCAGCATTTT.